The clone carrying this T cell receptor (beta chain) was seen a few times. Trimming shortened V by 4 bases and J by 3 bases, and 16 bases separated the two germline ends. The CDR3 sequence is 15 residues long. CDR1 and CDR2 from the germline V gene are DFQATT and SNEGSKA (reference sequence). TCRdb redid the calling of the 5' RACE reads with MiXCR, one entry per CDR3 protein. The sample carries 650,000 to 750,000 distinct CDR3 sequences, less than 25% recorded once. The data were taken from a study of identical twins. This sample also appeared in a second study, on T cells expressing NK-cell markers.

The clonotype comes from a woman aged 18-29 years in good health. Sequencing was carried out using PBMCs. The rearrangement links TRBV20-1 to TRBJ2-1; D might be TRBD2 (6 bases). This CDR3 reads CSANPGGHVYNEQFF. The CDR3, as DNA: TGCAGTGCTAACCCCGGGGGTCACGTCTACAATGAGCAGTTCTTC.